The 15 T cell receptor beta chains in this list originate from one sample, sequenced in a study of graft-versus-host responses after intestinal transplantation. Their antigens are not known. The repertoire was sequenced with immunoSEQ multiplex PCR; TCRdb's copy has only in-frame clones and lacks some. This sample has tens of thousands of clones; roughly 91% occur once, and the top ten carry over 0.095%. The sequencing here drew on unstimulated CD4+ T cells sorted from spleen or lymph node cells, taken before intestinal transplant. Every receptor here comes from a human donor who received an intestinal transplant.

The chain links TRBV30 to TRBJ2-7; D call uncertain. CDR1 is GTSNPN, CDR2 SVGIG, per germline (reference sequence). CDR3 length: 12 amino acids. Trimming took 5 bases from V and 2 from J, leaving 10 bases between them. As DNA, the CDR3 is TGTGCCTGGCGCTTAGATACCTACGAGCAGTACTTC. Translation gives CAWRLDTYEQYF.

The chain joins TRBV27 to TRBJ1-2; no clear D. CDR1 and CDR2 from the germline V gene are MNHEY and SMNVEV (reference sequence). This CDR3 is 14 amino acids long. The germline V and J ends were trimmed by 8 bases and 7 bases, with 20 bases remaining between them. CDR3 DNA: TGTGCCAGCGGAGTTTTAGGCGTCCGGGGTGGCTACACCTTC. It is translated as CASGVLGVRGGYTF.

The chain combines TRBV6-5 with TRBJ2-7, with D perhaps matching TRBD1 (6 bases). This CDR3 is 14 amino acids long. V was trimmed by 2 bases and J by 6 bases, leaving 14 bases between them. Per the germline V gene, CDR1 is MNHEY and CDR2 is SVGAGI. CDR3 DNA sequence: TGTGCCAGCAGTTACAGCACAGGGCACCTCGAGCAGTACTTC. It specifies CASSYSTGHLEQYF.

The rearrangement uses TRBV7-2 and TRBJ1-2, with 11 bases matching TRBD1. The CDR3 runs 16 residues. Trimming took 1 base from V and 8 from J; bases not matched to a gene: 9. Germline values: CDR1 SGHTA, CDR2 FQGNSA. The CDR3 region has the DNA TGTGCCAGCAGCTTAGTGGGGACAGGGGGGTCGTACGGCTACACCTTC. This sequence encodes CASSLVGTGGSYGYTF.

This chain connects TRBV9 to TRBJ2-4; 8 bases line up with TRBD2. J was trimmed by 7 bases and V by 0 bases; bases with no gene match: 0. This CDR3 region has 13 residues. The germline V gene has CDR1 SGDLS and CDR2 YYNGEE. The CDR3 loop is CASSVAGGNIQYF. In DNA, the CDR3 is TGTGCCAGCAGCGTAGCGGGGGGGAACATTCAGTACTTC. The variable domain in full, with the rest retrieved from reference TRBV9 and TRBJ2-4, is DSGVTQTPKHLITATGQRVTLRCSPRSGDLSVYWYQQSLDQGLQFLIQYYNGEERAKGNILERFSAQQFPDLHSELNLSSLELGDSALYFCASSVAGGNIQYFGAGTRLSVL.

The J gene is TRBJ1-6, the V gene TRBV6-5; TRBD1 is a possible D gene (5 bases). The length of the CDR3 is 15 residues. Trimming removed 7 bases at V and 0 bases at J, with 10 bases between. Germline-derived CDR1 and CDR2 are MNHEY and SVGAGI. The CDR3 coding sequence is TGTGCCAGCATGGATACAGGCTCCTATAATTCACCCCTCCACTTT. Protein product: CASMDTGSYNSPLHF.

This sequence joins TRBV4-1 and TRBJ2-3; 12 nucleotides line up with TRBD2. CDR1 is MGHRA, CDR2 YSYEKL, per germline. The trim removed 3 bases at V and 2 bases at J, leaving 9 bases unmatched. The CDR3 has 18 amino acids. CDR3 in DNA: TGCGCCAGCAGCCAGGGTGACACTAGCGGGGGGAACACAGATACGCAGTATTTT. This encodes CASSQGDTSGGNTDTQYF.

This clone was seen a few times. The sample contains more than one DNA sequence encoding this CDR3. The chain carries TRBV29-1 and TRBJ1-1; tentatively, D is TRBD1 (5 bases). In germline, CDR1 is SQVTM, CDR2 ANQGSEA. The length of the CDR3 is 12 residues. The ends were cut back, 4 bases at V and 1 base at J, with 7 bases in the middle. The CDR3 DNA reads as TGCAGCGTTGTTACAGGGAACACTGAAGCTTTCTTT. Translating it yields CSVVTGNTEAFF.

This clone has a handful of counts. This chain uses TRBV4-3 with TRBJ1-6; possibly TRBD1 for D (5 bases). Looked up from germline, CDR1 is LGHNA and CDR2 is YSLEER. The V end was cut by 0 bases, the J end by 6 bases, with 18 bases between. The CDR3 is 18 amino acids. CDR3 amino acids: CASSQDRDWGLGNSPLHF. CDR3 nucleotides: TGCGCCAGCAGCCAAGATCGGGATTGGGGACTCGGTAATTCACCCCTCCACTTT.

The rearrangement joins TRBV2 to TRBJ2-7; D possibly corresponds to TRBD1 (6 bases). The CDR3 has 14 amino acids. Germline loops: CDR1 SNHLY, CDR2 FYNNEI. Trimming took 10 bases from V and 2 from J, leaving 18 bases between them. The CDR3 loop is CANRNGTLAYEQYF. The CDR3 bases are TGTGCCAACCGGAACGGGACATTAGCCTACGAGCAGTACTTC.

The rearrangement uses TRBV27 and TRBJ1-2; a possible D gene is TRBD1 (5 bases). Germline CDR1 MNHEY, CDR2 SMNVEV (reference sequence). The CDR3 has 14 amino acids. V shed 5 bases and J shed 1 base, with 11 bases lying between them. The CDR3 DNA is TGTGCCAGCAGTCCCACCAGGGTTAACTATGGCTACACCTTC. This codes for CASSPTRVNYGYTF.

The chain links TRBV11-2 to TRBJ2-1; 15 positions agree with TRBD2. The junction had 12 bases not matched to a gene; V was cut back by 5 bases and J by 4 bases. This CDR3 spans 19 amino acids. Germline values: CDR1 SGHAT, CDR2 FQNNGV. CDR3 region: CASSPGLAGGGGYYNEQFF. The CDR3 coding sequence is TGTGCCAGCAGCCCGGGACTAGCGGGGGGTGGTGGGTATTACAATGAGCAGTTCTTC. Filled out from reference TRBV11-2 and TRBJ2-1, the complete variable domain reads EAGVAQSPRYKIIEKRQSVAFWCNPISGHATLYWYQQILGQGPKLLIQFQNNGVVDDSQLPKDRFSAERLKGVDSTLKIQPAKLEDSAVYLCASSPGLAGGGGYYNEQFFGPGTRLTVL.

V usage is TRBV5-1 and J usage is TRBJ1-4; 8 positions match TRBD1. With 3 bases clipped from V and 0 bases from J, the junction kept 1 base outside the gene matches. Germline V gene data show CDR1 as SGHRS and CDR2 as YFSETQ. There are 15 residues in the CDR3. The CDR3 is CASSSGGSTNEKLFF. The DNA of the CDR3 is TGCGCCAGCAGCTCAGGGGGCTCAACTAATGAAAAACTGTTTTTT.

This clone was seen more than once but under ten times. CDR3 residues: CASSESNRATEAFF. The CDR3 DNA reads TGTGCCAGCAGTGAAAGTAACAGGGCCACTGAAGCTTTCTTT. The genes are TRBV6-4 and TRBJ1-1; D may be TRBD1 (6 bases). The CDR3 length is 14 residues. V was clipped by 3 bases and J by 4 bases, with 12 bases between them. Per germline, CDR1 MRHNA and CDR2 SNTAGT.

The rearrangement uses TRBV7-2 and TRBJ2-1, with TRBD2 identical over 16 bases. V shed 5 bases, J shed 10 bases, and the junction held 11 bases outside the gene matches. CDR1 is SGHTA, CDR2 FQGNSA, per germline. The CDR3 spans 17 residues. CDR3 nucleotides: TGTGCCAGCAGCCCAATGCCGGGACTAGCGGGGGGGTGGGAGCAGTTCTTC. Encoded protein: CASSPMPGLAGGWEQFF.